This entry describes one T cell receptor (beta chain). This record comes from a study of blood T cell repertoires in COVID-19. Study as a whole: Spain, Italy and the United States supplied samples that represented acute and convalescent COVID-19. PBMCs, B-cell-depleted T cells, or T cells provided the cDNA or gDNA that made up the material.

As originally analysed: Reference gene primer amplification yielded estimated nucleated cell counts. Method: immunoSEQ multiplex PCR; TCRdb's copy keeps in-frame clones and lacks some. The D gene and trimming were derived from the DNA, and the V and J assignments and clone size from that table. This sample yields more than 55,000 clones, of which about 86% are seen a single time; 4% to 5.5% belongs to the top ten. The source is a man between 60 and 75 years old with acute or convalescent COVID-19. The sequencing sample was made of peripheral blood.

For the CDR3, the DNA is TGTGCCAGCAGTTTCTCCAGGATCGGGAGAAGCTCCTACGAGCAGTACTTC. It codes for CASSFSRIGRSSYEQYF. V and J are TRBV27 and TRBJ2-7, with D perhaps matching TRBD2 (6 bases). CDR1 is MNHEY, CDR2 SMNVEV, per germline (reference sequence). Trimming left V 3 bases short and J 0 bases short, with 18 bases between. CDR3 length: 17 amino acids.